Listed below are T cell receptor beta chains from one sample, sequenced in a study of shared clonotypes between healthy human individuals. TCRdb's table, derived via immunoSEQ multiplex PCR, lists solely in-frame clones and lacks some. The sample holds roughly 2,300,000 clones; roughly 92% are singletons and the top ten take 0.3% to 0.4%. The sample was naive CD4+ T cells from PBMCs. These receptors all come from a man aged 18 to 30 in good health. Some clones in this sample may be carry-over from other donors' samples. Both conserved end residues are part of each CDR3. Clone size is stated in some rows and not others, as once, few, many or a class when expanded.

size: NA; V: TRBV5-1; J: TRBJ1-2; CDR3: CASSLDRGGDGYTF
size: once; V: TRBV4-3; J: TRBJ2-3; CDR3: CASSQVLASRGTQYF
size: once; V: TRBV5-4; J: TRBJ1-2; CDR3: CASSPSGRANYGYTF
size: NA; V: TRBV5-1; J: TRBJ2-5; CDR3: CASSKGTSGRAWETQYF
size: NA; V: TRBV29-1; J: TRBJ2-3; CDR3: CSVGGADTDTQYF
size: NA; V: TRBV19; J: TRBJ2-1; CDR3: CATLPHTGYFF
size: NA; V: TRBV6-5; J: TRBJ2-1; CDR3: CAVRRTTSSYNEQFF
size: NA; V: TRBV11-2; J: TRBJ1-1; CDR3: CASSLQMNTEAFF
size: NA; V: TRBV5-4; J: TRBJ1-6; CDR3: CASSPGSRTAGSPLHF
size: NA; V: TRBV15; J: TRBJ2-1; CDR3: CATSRARLAGRDNEQFF
size: NA; V: TRBV5-1; J: TRBJ2-5; CDR3: CASSMTPRETQYF
size: NA; V: TRBV6-1; J: TRBJ1-5; CDR3: CASSGGQADNQPQHF
size: NA; V: TRBV30; J: TRBJ1-1; CDR3: CAWSVLNRVNTEAFF
size: NA; V: TRBV7-8; J: TRBJ1-4; CDR3: CASSPRFSTNEKLFF
size: few; V: TRBV29-1; J: TRBJ1-1; CDR3: CSVHRTAMNTEAFF
size: NA; V: TRBV9; J: TRBJ2-1; CDR3: CASSVGLAEDNEQFF
size: NA; V: TRBV7-9; J: TRBJ2-6; CDR3: CASSLRRVPSGANVLTF
size: NA; V: TRBV5-1; J: TRBJ2-7; CDR3: CASSLGDVREQYF
size: NA; V: TRBV9; J: TRBJ2-5; CDR3: CASSVAPREQETQYF
size: NA; V: TRBV25-1; J: TRBJ2-7; CDR3: CASSELAGYEQYF
size: NA; V: TRBV5-1; J: TRBJ2-2; CDR3: CASSLVGVGTGELFF
size: NA; V: TRBV2; J: TRBJ2-1; CDR3: CASSSGLARNNEQFF
size: NA; V: TRBV29-1; J: TRBJ2-5; CDR3: CSVEVPGSETQYF
size: NA; V: TRBV29-1; J: TRBJ2-1; CDR3: CSVCGNSNYNEQFF
size: NA; V: TRBV14; J: TRBJ2-2; CDR3: CASRPFRGTGELFF
size: NA; V: TRBV9; J: TRBJ1-3; CDR3: CASSAQGAGNTIYF
size: NA; V: TRBV6-5; J: TRBJ2-5; CDR3: CASSYSHPLGETQYF
size: NA; V: TRBV19; J: TRBJ2-3; CDR3: CASSTHQADTQYF
size: once; V: TRBV7-9; J: TRBJ1-5; CDR3: CASSLAAGVGNQPQHF
size: NA; V: TRBV7-9; J: TRBJ2-5; CDR3: CASSLYRDGETQYF
size: NA; V: TRBV25-1; J: TRBJ2-3; CDR3: CASSDRGTDTQYF
size: NA; V: TRBV29-1; J: TRBJ2-7; CDR3: CSVGGSYEQYF
size: NA; V: TRBV4-2; J: TRBJ1-2; CDR3: CASSQEWLEAFLGGYTF
size: NA; V: TRBV27; J: TRBJ2-7; CDR3: CASRFRDRTYYEQYF
size: NA; V: TRBV28; J: TRBJ2-7; CDR3: CASSLRAGWQYF
size: NA; V: TRBV5-1; J: TRBJ1-2; CDR3: CASSRGTLKVTGYGYTF
size: NA; V: TRBV5-1; J: TRBJ2-1; CDR3: CASSLEGGLAAGFDEQFF
size: NA; V: TRBV10-3; J: TRBJ2-3; CDR3: CAISETDRGSTDTQYF
size: NA; V: TRBV4-3; J: TRBJ2-7; CDR3: CASSQGASGYEQYF
size: NA; V: TRBV6-5; J: TRBJ2-5; CDR3: CASSPSGSPQETQYF
size: NA; V: TRBV5-5; J: TRBJ1-2; CDR3: CASSFRTGVGGYTF